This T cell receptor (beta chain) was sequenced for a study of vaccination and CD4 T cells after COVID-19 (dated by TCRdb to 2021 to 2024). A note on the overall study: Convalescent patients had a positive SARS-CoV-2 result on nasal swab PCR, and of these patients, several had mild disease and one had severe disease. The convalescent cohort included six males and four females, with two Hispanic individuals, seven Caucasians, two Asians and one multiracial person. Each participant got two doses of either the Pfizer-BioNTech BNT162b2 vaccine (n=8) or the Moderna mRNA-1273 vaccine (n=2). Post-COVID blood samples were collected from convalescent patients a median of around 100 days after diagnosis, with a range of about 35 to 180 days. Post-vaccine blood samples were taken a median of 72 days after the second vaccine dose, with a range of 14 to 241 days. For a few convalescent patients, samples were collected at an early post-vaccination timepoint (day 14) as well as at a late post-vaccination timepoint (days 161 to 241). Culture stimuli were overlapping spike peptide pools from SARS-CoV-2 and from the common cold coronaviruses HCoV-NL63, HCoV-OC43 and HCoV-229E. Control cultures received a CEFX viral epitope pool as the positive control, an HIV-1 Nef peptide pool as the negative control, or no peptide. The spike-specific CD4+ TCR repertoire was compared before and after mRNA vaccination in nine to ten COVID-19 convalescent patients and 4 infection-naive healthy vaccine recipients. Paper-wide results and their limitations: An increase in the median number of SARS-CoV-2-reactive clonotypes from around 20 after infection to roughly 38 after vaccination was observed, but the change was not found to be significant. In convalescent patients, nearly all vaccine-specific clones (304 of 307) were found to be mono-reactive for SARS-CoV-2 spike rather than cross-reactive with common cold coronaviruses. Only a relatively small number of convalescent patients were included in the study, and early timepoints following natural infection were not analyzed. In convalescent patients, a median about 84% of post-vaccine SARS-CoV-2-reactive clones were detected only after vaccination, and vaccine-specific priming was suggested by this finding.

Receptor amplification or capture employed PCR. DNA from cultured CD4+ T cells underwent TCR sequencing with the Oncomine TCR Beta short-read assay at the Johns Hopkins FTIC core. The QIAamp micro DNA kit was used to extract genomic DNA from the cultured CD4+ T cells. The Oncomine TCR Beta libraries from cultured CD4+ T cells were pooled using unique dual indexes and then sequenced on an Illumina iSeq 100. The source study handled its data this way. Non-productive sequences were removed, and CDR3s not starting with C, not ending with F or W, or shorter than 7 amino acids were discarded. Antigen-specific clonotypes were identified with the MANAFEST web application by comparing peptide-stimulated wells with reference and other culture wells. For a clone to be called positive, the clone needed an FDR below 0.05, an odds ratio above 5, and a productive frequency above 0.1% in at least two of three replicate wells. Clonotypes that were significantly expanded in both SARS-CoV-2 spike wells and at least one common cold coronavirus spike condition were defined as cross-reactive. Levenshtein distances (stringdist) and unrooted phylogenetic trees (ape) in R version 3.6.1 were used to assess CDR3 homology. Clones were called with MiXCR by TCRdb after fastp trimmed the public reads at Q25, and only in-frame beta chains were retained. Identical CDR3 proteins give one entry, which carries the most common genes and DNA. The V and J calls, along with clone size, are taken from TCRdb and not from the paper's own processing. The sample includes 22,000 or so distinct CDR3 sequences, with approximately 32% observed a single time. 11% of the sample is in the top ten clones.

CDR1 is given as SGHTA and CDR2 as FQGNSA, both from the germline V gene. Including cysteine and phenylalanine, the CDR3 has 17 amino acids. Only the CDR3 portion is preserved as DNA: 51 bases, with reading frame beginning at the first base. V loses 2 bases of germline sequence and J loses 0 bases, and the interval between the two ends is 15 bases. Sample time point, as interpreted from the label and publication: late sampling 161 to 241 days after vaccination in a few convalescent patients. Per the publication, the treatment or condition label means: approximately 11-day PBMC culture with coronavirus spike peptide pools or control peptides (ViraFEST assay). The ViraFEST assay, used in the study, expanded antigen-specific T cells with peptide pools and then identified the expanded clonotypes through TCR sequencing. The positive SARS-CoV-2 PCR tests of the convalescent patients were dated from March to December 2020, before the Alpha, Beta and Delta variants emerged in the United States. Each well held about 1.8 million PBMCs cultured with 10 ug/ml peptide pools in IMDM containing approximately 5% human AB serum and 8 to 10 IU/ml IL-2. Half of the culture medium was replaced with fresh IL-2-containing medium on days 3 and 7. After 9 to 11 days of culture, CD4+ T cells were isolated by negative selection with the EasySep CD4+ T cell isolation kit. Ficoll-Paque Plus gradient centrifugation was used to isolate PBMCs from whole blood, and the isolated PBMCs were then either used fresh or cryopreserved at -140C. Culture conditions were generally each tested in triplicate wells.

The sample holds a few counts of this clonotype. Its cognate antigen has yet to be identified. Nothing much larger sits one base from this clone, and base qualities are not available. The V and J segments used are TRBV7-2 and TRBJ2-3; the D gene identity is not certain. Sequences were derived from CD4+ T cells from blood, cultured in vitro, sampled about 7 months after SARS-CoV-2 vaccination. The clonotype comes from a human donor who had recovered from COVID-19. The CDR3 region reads CASSLWHLISSTDTQYF. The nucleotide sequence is TGTGCCAGCAGCTTATGGCACCTAATATCTAGCACAGATACGCAGTATTTT.